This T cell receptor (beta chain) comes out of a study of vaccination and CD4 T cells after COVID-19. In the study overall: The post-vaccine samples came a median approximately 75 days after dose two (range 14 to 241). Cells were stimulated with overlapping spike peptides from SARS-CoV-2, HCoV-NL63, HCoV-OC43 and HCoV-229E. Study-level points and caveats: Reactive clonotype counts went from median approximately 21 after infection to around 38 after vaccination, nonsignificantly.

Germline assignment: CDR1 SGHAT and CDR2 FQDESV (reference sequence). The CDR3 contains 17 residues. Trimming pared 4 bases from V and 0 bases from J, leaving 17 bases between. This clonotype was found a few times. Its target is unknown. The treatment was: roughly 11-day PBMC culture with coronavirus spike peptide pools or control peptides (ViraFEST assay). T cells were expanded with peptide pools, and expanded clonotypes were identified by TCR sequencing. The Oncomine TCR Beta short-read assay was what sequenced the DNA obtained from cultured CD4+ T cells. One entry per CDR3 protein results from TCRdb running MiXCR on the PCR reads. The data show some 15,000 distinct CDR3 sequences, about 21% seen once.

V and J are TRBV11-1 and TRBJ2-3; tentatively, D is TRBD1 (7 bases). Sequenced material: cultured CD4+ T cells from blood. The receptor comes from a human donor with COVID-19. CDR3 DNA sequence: TGTGCCAGCAGCTCGAGCAGGCAGGGGGGTAGCACAGATACGCAGTATTTT. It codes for CASSSSRQGGSTDTQYF.